What follows is one TCR beta chain and its context. This PCR relied on a set of 60 Vbeta primers and 13 Jbeta primers. Repertoires were generated with immunoSEQ multiplex PCR, while TCRdb's copy carries only in-frame clones and drops some. The sample records 60,000 to 90,000 clones, approximately 82% being singletons. This sample stems from a study of cytomegalovirus exposure and HLA in healthy donors. Germline CDR1 reads SGHVS; CDR2 reads FNYEAQ. The CDR3 has 16 amino acids. Trimming cost V 6 bases and J 1 base; bases outside gene matches: 10. Samples came from healthy bone marrow donors. The V and J genes are TRBV7-6 and TRBJ2-5, with TRBD1 matching 8 bases. The receptor was isolated from a man aged 65-85 years in good health and CMV-seropositive. Source material: PBMCs. DNA for the CDR3: TGTGCCAGCAGTCGTCATCAGGGGGCGAGCCAAGAGACCCAGTACTTC. Encoded protein: CASSRHQGASQETQYF.